This T cell receptor beta chain originates from a study of regulatory T cells in long-lasting Graves disease. Study-wide background: To qualify as persistent, Graves' disease required over 5 years of antithyroid drugs with positive TSH receptor antibodies.

Time point given: persistent/refractory GD, antithyroid drugs over 5 years with positive TRAb. With RNA extracted from PBMCs as input, the TCR library was made. TCR beta libraries were built with iRepertoire HTBI primers and Arm-PCR of CDR3 regions. TCRdb re-called the multiplex PCR reads with MiXCR, one entry per CDR3 protein. In the table there are 420,000 or so distinct CDR3 sequences, around a quarter of which are singletons. This clonotype was counted many times. The germline V gene encodes CDR1 MNHNS and CDR2 SASEGT. This CDR3 region has 14 residues. The V segment lost 5 bases and the J segment 4 bases; nucleotides outside the gene matches: 8.

The TCR sequence derives from a female donor with Graves disease. The chain joins TRBV6-1 to TRBJ2-7; 7 bases agree with TRBD2. The input for sequencing was peripheral blood mononuclear cells (PBMCs), taken when the disease was refractory, from a patient treated with antithyroid drugs. For the CDR3, the DNA is TGTGCCAGCAGTAACCAGCGGGATGCTTACGAGCAGTACTTC. Protein product: CASSNQRDAYEQYF.